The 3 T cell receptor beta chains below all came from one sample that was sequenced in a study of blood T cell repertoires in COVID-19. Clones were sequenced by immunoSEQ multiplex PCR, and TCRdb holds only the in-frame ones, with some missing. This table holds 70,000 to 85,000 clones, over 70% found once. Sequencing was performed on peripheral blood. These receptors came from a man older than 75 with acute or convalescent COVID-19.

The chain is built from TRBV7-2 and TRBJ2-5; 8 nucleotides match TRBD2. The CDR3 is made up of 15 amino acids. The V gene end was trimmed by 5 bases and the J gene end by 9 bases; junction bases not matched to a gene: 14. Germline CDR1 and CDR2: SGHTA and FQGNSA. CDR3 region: CASSPSGGRALAQYF. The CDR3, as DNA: TGTGCCAGCAGCCCCTCGGGGGGGCGCGCGTTGGCCCAGTACTTC.

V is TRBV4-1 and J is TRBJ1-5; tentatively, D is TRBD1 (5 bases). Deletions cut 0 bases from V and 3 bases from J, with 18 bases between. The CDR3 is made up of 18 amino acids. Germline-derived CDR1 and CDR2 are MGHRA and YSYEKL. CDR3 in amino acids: CASSQDLLGGVFNQPQHF. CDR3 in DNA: TGCGCCAGCAGCCAAGATCTTCTTGGAGGGGTCTTCAATCAGCCCCAGCATTTT.

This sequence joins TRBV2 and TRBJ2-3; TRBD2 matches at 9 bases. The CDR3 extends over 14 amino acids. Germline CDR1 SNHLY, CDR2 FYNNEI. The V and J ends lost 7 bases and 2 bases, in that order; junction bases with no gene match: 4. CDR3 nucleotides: TGTGCCAGCAATCTAGCGGGGCACACAGATACGCAGTATTTT. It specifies CASNLAGHTDTQYF.